The 10 T cell receptor beta chains below all came from one sample that was sequenced in a study of tumor-infiltrating lymphocytes in primary liver carcinoma. The source of the blood RNA was unsorted whole blood, and germline DNA was extracted as well. Starting material of 450 to 500 ng total RNA yielded TCR beta cDNA via a constant-region primer. Slightly modified ARM-PCR with three nested multiplex PCR rounds yielded TCR beta libraries. With TRBV1-TRBV30 forward primers and a C-beta reverse primer, the first two PCR rounds were run for approximately 10 cycles each. TCRdb reprocessed the multiplex PCR reads with MiXCR, giving one entry per CDR3 protein. This sample carries 300,000 to 400,000 distinct CDR3 sequences, approximately 65% of them seen once, and the ten largest clones take roughly 6%. Sequencing was performed on peripheral blood. The origin of the receptors is a man aged 40-50 years with primary liver carcinoma and hepatitis B virus infection.

On this clonotype: In this CDR3 the conserved last residue, phenylalanine or tryptophan, is missing, so a read error is likely. The genes are TRBV11-3 and TRBJ2-2, with 10 nucleotides matching TRBD1. The germline gives CDR1 SGHNT, CDR2 YENEEA. The CDR3 contains 18 residues. The CDR3 sequence is CASSLQAVGQGNAGELFL. The DNA for the CDR3 is TGTGCCAGCAGCTTGCAAGCCGTGGGACAGGGGAATGCCGGTGAGCTGTTTCTT.

This clonotype appeared a single time. With a much larger clone just one base away, this may be a read error. The rearrangement uses TRBV12-3 or TRBV12-4 and TRBJ1-2, with TRBD1 matching over 7 bases. The ends lost 7 bases at V and 3 bases at J; junction bases unmatched: 5. The CDR3 spans 13 residues. The CDR3 DNA reads TGTGCCAGCATCCCTCAGGGGGACTATGGCTACACCTTC. It translates to CASIPQGDYGYTF.

This clonotype was seen a few times. A much larger clone sits a single nucleotide away, making a read error possible. The V call is TRBV4-2, the J call TRBJ1-3; D is ambiguous. The germline CDR1 and CDR2 sequences are LGHNA and YNFKEQ. The CDR3 covers 15 residues. The CDR3 DNA reads as TGTGCCGGCAGCCCTGACGGGTCGGCTGGAAACACCATATATTTT. Its translation is CAGSPDGSAGNTIYF.

This clonotype was observed at least ten times. V gene TRBV5-6 combines with J gene TRBJ2-3; 8 bases align to TRBD1. CDR3 size: 15 residues. Germline CDR1 is SGHDT and CDR2 is YYEEEE. The V segment lost 3 bases and the J segment 4 bases; nucleotides outside the gene matches: 7. The CDR3 region is CASSSDRGVADTQYF. For the CDR3, the DNA is TGTGCCAGCAGCTCAGACAGGGGAGTCGCAGATACGCAGTATTTT. Full variable domain (rest looked up from reference TRBV5-6 and TRBJ2-3): DAGVTQSPTHLIKTRGQQVTLRCSPKSGHDTVSWYQQALGQGPQFIFQYYEEEERQRGNFPDRFSGHQFPNYSSELNVNALLLGDSALYLCASSSDRGVADTQYFGPGTRLTVL.

This clonotype was observed once. The junction does not match germline at one end; this may be a read error. The rearrangement links TRBV5-1 to TRBJ2-7; TRBD1 matches 7 bases. Germline V gene data show CDR1 as SGHRS and CDR2 as YFSETQ. The CDR3 contains 13 residues. CDR3 sequence reads: CASRSDRSYKQYF. CDR3 DNA: TGCGCCAGCAGATCGGACAGGTCCTACAAGCAGTACTTC.

This clonotype occurred a few times. The chain links TRBV6-5 to TRBJ2-1; perhaps TRBD2 as D (6 bases). CDR1 is MNHEY and CDR2 is SVGAGI in the germline V gene. V gave up 5 bases and J gave up 7 bases, with 15 bases separating them. This CDR3 is built from 14 residues. This chain's CDR3 is CASSGLAVWNEQFF. CDR3 DNA sequence: TGTGCCAGCAGTGGATTAGCGGTTTGGAATGAGCAGTTCTTC.

On this clonotype itself: At one end, the junction sequence differs from germline, possibly due to a read error. V gene TRBV4-2 combines with J gene TRBJ2-2; tentative D call: TRBD2 (6 bases). This CDR3 region has 16 residues. CDR1 is LGHNA, CDR2 YNFKEQ, per germline. CDR3 region: CASSQDHRETTGELLF. For the CDR3, the DNA is TGTGCCAGCAGCCAAGACCACCGGGAGACCACCGGGGAGCTGCTTTTT.

CDR3 loop: CASSFAGTSGTYEQYF. DNA for the CDR3: TGCGCCAGCAGCTTCGCCGGGACTAGCGGAACCTACGAGCAGTACTTC. The V gene is TRBV5-1, the J gene TRBJ2-7, with 11 bases matching TRBD2. The germline V gene has CDR1 SGHRS and CDR2 YFSETQ. This CDR3 comprises 16 residues. Trimming at V came to 2 bases and at J to 2 bases, leaving 6 bases not matched to a gene.

This clonotype was seen at least ten times. The chain uses TRBV5-4 and TRBJ2-1; 7 bases map to TRBD1. V was clipped by 2 bases and J by 3 bases; unmatched bases: 2. The germline CDR1 and CDR2 sequences are SGHNT and YYREEE (reference sequence). This CDR3 spans 14 amino acids. The CDR3 nucleotides are TGTGCCAGCAGCTTATACAGGGGCTACAATGAGCAGTTCTTC. Translated: CASSLYRGYNEQFF.

This clonotype came up many times. This sequence joins TRBV5-4 and TRBJ2-4, with D perhaps matching TRBD1 (7 bases). Trimming left V 4 bases short and J 7 bases short, with 15 bases between. CDR3 length: 14 residues. The germline V gene has CDR1 SGHNT and CDR2 YYREEE (reference sequence). The CDR3 spells CASSQDRAGNIQYF. The DNA of the CDR3 is TGTGCCAGCAGCCAAGACAGGGCGGGGAACATTCAGTACTTC.